This TCR beta chain appears in the sequencing data of a study of T cell responses to AZD1222 COVID-19 vaccine. Study results and caveats: Possibly, clonal diversity was underestimated; donors were largely white British and included more females. Every sample of the repertoires postdated the peak T cell response. Regions 160-218 and 743-854 dominated among vaccine-associated CD4 TCRs spanning spike.

Some clones are missing from TCRdb's copy, which holds only in-frame ones; the method was immunoSEQ multiplex PCR. The sample holds about 100,000 clones; approximately 87% are singletons and the top ten take approximately 15%. This clone has only one observation. Its specificity is unknown. The input for sequencing was peripheral blood, taken on day 0 of AZD1222 vaccination. The TCR originated in an adult in good health.

In DNA form, the CDR3 reads TGTGCCAGCTCACCCGAAGAGTTGGCGAGTCCGGATGGCTACACCTTC. This sequence encodes CASSPEELASPDGYTF. The chain has TRBV18 and TRBJ1-2; the D is unclear. The CDR3 sequence is 16 residues long. Per germline, CDR1 KGHSH and CDR2 LQKENI. Trimming took off 3 bases at V and 6 bases at J, with 20 bases between the two ends.